The subject of this entry is one TCR beta chain. The source of the sample is a study of blood T cell repertoires in COVID-19. Trimming removed 3 bases from V and 5 bases from J, with 8 bases in between. The CDR3 spans 13 residues. TCRdb's copy holds only in-frame clones and misses some; the assay was immunoSEQ multiplex PCR. The table includes 310,000 or so clones, approximately 90% detected once. The J gene is TRBJ2-1, the V gene TRBV12-3 or TRBV12-4; D is uncertain. The specimen was PBMCs or T cells enriched from blood (not recorded which). The clonotype comes from a woman aged 40-49 years who had recovered from COVID-19. The CDR3, as DNA: TGTGCCAGCAGTTTCTTTATAAACAATGAGCAGTTCTTC. It specifies CASSFFINNEQFF.